A selection of T cell receptor beta chains follows, all from one sample in a study of persistence of HIV-infected CD4 T cells. Some clones are missing from TCRdb's copy, which holds only in-frame ones; the method was immunoSEQ multiplex PCR. The repertoire holds about 41,000 clones, with more than 75% as singletons. No antigen has been identified for these receptors. Sample: CD4+ T cells sorted from PBMCs after roughly 18-hour stimulation, taken from a patient who received antiretroviral therapy. The receptors here all came from an adult man with HIV who was CMV-seropositive. Both conserved end residues are part of each CDR3. The order of the fields is CDR3 protein, CDR3 DNA, J gene, clone size, D gene, V gene. The D gene is left open where the match is weak. Only some rows state a clone size, as once, few, many or a class for expanded clones.

CDR3 protein: CATSRDKGGFVLNTEAFF; CDR3 DNA: TGTGCCACCAGCAGAGACAAAGGGGGCTTCGTTTTGAACACTGAAGCTTTCTTT; J gene: TRBJ1-1; clone size: NA; D gene: TRBD1; V gene: TRBV15
CDR3 protein: CASSLRQGGGNQPQHF; CDR3 DNA: TGTGCCAGCAGTCTTCGACAGGGGGGTGGCAATCAGCCCCAGCATTTT; J gene: TRBJ1-5; clone size: NA; D gene: TRBD1; V gene: TRBV27
CDR3 protein: CASSIGQGNTIYF; CDR3 DNA: TGCGCCAGCAGTATCGGACAGGGAAACACCATATATTTT; J gene: TRBJ1-3; clone size: NA; D gene: NA; V gene: TRBV10-2
CDR3 protein: CASMGQGSYYTDTQYF; CDR3 DNA: TGTGCCAGCATGGGACAGGGGTCTTATTACACAGATACGCAGTATTTT; J gene: TRBJ2-3; clone size: NA; D gene: TRBD1; V gene: TRBV2
CDR3 protein: CASSPTGGSGYTF; CDR3 DNA: TGTGCCAGCTCACCGACAGGGGGCAGCGGCTACACCTTC; J gene: TRBJ1-2; clone size: few; D gene: TRBD1; V gene: TRBV18
CDR3 protein: CASSTDRNTGELFF; CDR3 DNA: TGTGCCAGCAGCACGGACAGGAACACCGGGGAGCTGTTTTTT; J gene: TRBJ2-2; clone size: NA; D gene: NA; V gene: TRBV2
CDR3 protein: CASSLVSTSEAFF; CDR3 DNA: TGCGCCAGCAGCTTGGTCAGTACAAGCGAAGCTTTCTTT; J gene: TRBJ1-1; clone size: NA; D gene: NA; V gene: TRBV5-1
CDR3 protein: CASSQGIAGWSTQYF; CDR3 DNA: TGCGCCAGCAGCCAAGGGATAGCGGGGTGGAGTACGCAGTATTTT; J gene: TRBJ2-3; clone size: few; D gene: TRBD2; V gene: TRBV4-3
CDR3 protein: CAWFIYTEAFF; CDR3 DNA: TGTGCCTGGTTCATCTACACTGAAGCTTTCTTT; J gene: TRBJ1-1; clone size: NA; D gene: NA; V gene: TRBV30
CDR3 protein: CASSPSTGRGAPGELFF; CDR3 DNA: TGTGCCAGCTCACCCTCGACAGGACGCGGGGCCCCCGGGGAGCTGTTTTTT; J gene: TRBJ2-2; clone size: NA; D gene: NA; V gene: TRBV18
CDR3 protein: CASSPGRVVGYTF; CDR3 DNA: TGTGCCAGCAGCCCCGGGAGGGTAGTTGGCTACACCTTC; J gene: TRBJ1-2; clone size: NA; D gene: NA; V gene: TRBV14
CDR3 protein: CASRTVKGASTDTQYF; CDR3 DNA: TGTGCCAGCAGGACCGTGAAGGGGGCTAGCACAGATACGCAGTATTTT; J gene: TRBJ2-3; clone size: NA; D gene: TRBD1; V gene: TRBV7-9
CDR3 protein: CAIREAGGLGNEQFF; CDR3 DNA: TGTGCCATCAGAGAGGCGGGAGGGTTGGGCAATGAGCAGTTCTTC; J gene: TRBJ2-1; clone size: NA; D gene: TRBD2; V gene: TRBV10-3
CDR3 protein: CAWRNGQLRSSYNSPLHF; CDR3 DNA: TGTGCCTGGAGAAACGGGCAGCTAAGGAGCTCCTATAATTCACCCCTCCACTTT; J gene: TRBJ1-6; clone size: NA; D gene: NA; V gene: TRBV30
CDR3 protein: CASSPGRANEKLFF; CDR3 DNA: TGTGCCAGCAGCCCGGGACGGGCTAATGAAAAACTGTTTTTT; J gene: TRBJ1-4; clone size: NA; D gene: NA; V gene: TRBV7-9
CDR3 protein: CASSLARGRDWNEQFF; CDR3 DNA: TGTGCCAGCAGCTTGGCCCGAGGGAGGGATTGGAATGAGCAGTTCTTC; J gene: TRBJ2-1; clone size: few; D gene: TRBD2; V gene: TRBV5-8
CDR3 protein: CASSPTHNTGELFF; CDR3 DNA: TGCGCCAGCAGCCCGACCCATAACACCGGGGAGCTGTTTTTT; J gene: TRBJ2-2; clone size: once; D gene: NA; V gene: TRBV5-1
CDR3 protein: CASSKGGGYQPQHF; CDR3 DNA: TGTGCCAGTAGTAAAGGGGGGGGTTATCAGCCCCAGCATTTT; J gene: TRBJ1-5; clone size: NA; D gene: NA; V gene: TRBV19
CDR3 protein: CASSVGGSGNQPQHF; CDR3 DNA: TGTGCCAGCAGCGTAGGGGGAAGTGGGAATCAGCCCCAGCATTTT; J gene: TRBJ1-5; clone size: few; D gene: NA; V gene: TRBV9